The 13 T cell receptor beta chains listed next were all sequenced from one sample in a study of early T cells in non-severe SARS-CoV-2 infection. Using its own MiXCR run on the 5' RACE reads, TCRdb lists one record per CDR3 protein. The data show roughly 41,000 distinct CDR3 sequences, roughly 5% seen once. Source material: whole blood. The origin of the receptors is an adult who was a healthcare worker with PCR-confirmed SARS-CoV-2 infection or an uninfected control (not recorded which).

This clonotype was observed many times. This rearrangement joins TRBV11-2 to TRBJ2-6; D gene unclear. CDR1 is SGHAT and CDR2 is FQNNGV in the germline V gene. Trimming shortened V by 3 bases and J by 2 bases, and 11 bases separated the two germline ends. There are 16 residues in the CDR3. The CDR3 nucleotides are TGTGCCAGCAGCTTTCGCTCCGCGGCTGGGGCCAACGTCCTGACTTTC. This gives the protein CASSFRSAAGANVLTF.

This clonotype was observed at least ten times. A junction end diverges from the germline sequence, so it may reflect a read error. The chain combines TRBV20-1 with TRBJ1-1; D remains unclear. This CDR3 is built from 11 residues. Germline V gene lookup returns CDR1 DFQATT and CDR2 SNEGSKA (reference sequence). CDR3 in amino acids: CSARTHFGAPF. The CDR3 coding sequence is TGCAGTGCTCGAACCCATTTCGGAGCCCCGTTT.

The table lists this clonotype with many counts. The chain couples TRBV2 to TRBJ2-1; unclear D gene. Trimming removed 4 bases from V and 5 bases from J, with 9 bases in between. Per the germline V gene, CDR1 is SNHLY and CDR2 is FYNNEI. CDR3 length: 13 amino acids. The CDR3 DNA is TGTGCCAGCAGTGGGGATATACACAATGAGCAGTTCTTC. Protein sequence: CASSGDIHNEQFF.

The table lists this clonotype with many counts. This sequence joins TRBV20-1 and TRBJ2-5; possibly TRBD2 for D (5 bases). V gave up 1 base and J gave up 1 base, with 13 bases separating them. This CDR3 has 15 amino acids. The germline V gene has CDR1 DFQATT and CDR2 SNEGSKA (reference sequence). The chain's CDR3 is CSARVKGLPQETQYF. The CDR3 nucleotides read TGCAGTGCTAGAGTAAAAGGACTGCCCCAAGAGACCCAGTACTTC.

The table lists this clonotype with many counts. V usage is TRBV27 and J usage is TRBJ2-1, with 12 bases lining up with TRBD2. The V and J ends lost 1 base and 7 bases, in that order; junction bases with no gene match: 14. Per the germline V gene, CDR1 is MNHEY and CDR2 is SMNVEV (reference sequence). CDR3 length: 19 residues. The CDR3 sequence is CASSLLGTSGPRGPNEQFF. DNA for the CDR3: TGTGCCAGCAGTTTATTAGGGACTAGCGGGCCTCGTGGCCCTAATGAGCAGTTCTTC.

This clonotype has ten or more counts. The chain combines TRBV10-2 with TRBJ2-5, with TRBD2 matching over 7 bases. The germline gives CDR1 WSHSY, CDR2 SAAADI. J was trimmed by 2 bases and V by 8 bases; bases with no gene match: 2. CDR3 length equals 12 residues. CDR3 nucleotides: TGCGCCAGCGGGGGAGGGCAAGAGACCCAGTACTTC. Encoded protein: CASGGGQETQYF.

This clonotype has ten or more counts. The chain recombines TRBV28 with TRBJ2-5, with TRBD1 matching 9 bases. Germline CDR1 MDHEN, CDR2 SYDVKM. CDR3 length equals 15 residues. V shed 3 bases and J 5 bases; nucleotides not matched to a gene: 7. The CDR3 region has the DNA TGTGCCAGCAGTTTCCCGGGACAGGGTCTTGAGACCCAGTACTTC. Its protein is CASSFPGQGLETQYF.

The chain combines TRBV20-1 with TRBJ2-7; 9 positions agree with TRBD2. The junction had 5 bases not matched to a gene; V was cut back by 0 bases and J by 2 bases. The length of the CDR3 is 15 residues. Germline lookup yields CDR1 DFQATT and CDR2 SNEGSKA (reference sequence). CDR3 amino acids: CSARDLAGSPYEQYF. The CDR3 coding sequence is TGCAGTGCTAGAGATCTAGCGGGATCACCCTACGAGCAGTACTTC.

Only a few counts were recorded for this clonotype. The rearrangement links TRBV7-9 to TRBJ2-7; 10 bases agree with TRBD2. The CDR3 extends over 15 amino acids. Germline CDR1 SEHNR, CDR2 FQNEAQ (reference sequence). V shed 4 bases and J 4 bases; nucleotides not matched to a gene: 7. CDR3 sequence reads: CASSSASGRTYEQYF. The CDR3 region has the DNA TGTGCCAGCAGCTCAGCTAGCGGGAGAACGTACGAGCAGTACTTC.

This sequence joins TRBV12-3 or TRBV12-4 and TRBJ2-2, with D perhaps matching TRBD2 (7 bases). The ends were cut back, 6 bases at V and 1 base at J, with 15 bases in the middle. The CDR3 runs 16 residues. As DNA, the CDR3 is TGTGCCAGCAGCCCCGGGGGGCACCAGAACACCGGGGAGCTGTTTTTT. Amino acid sequence: CASSPGGHQNTGELFF.

CDR3 residues: CATTGQIQETQYF. CDR3 bases: TGTGCCACTACGGGACAGATCCAAGAGACCCAGTACTTC. This chain joins TRBV6-1 and TRBJ2-5, with 7 bases lining up with TRBD1. The V gene end was trimmed by 10 bases and the J gene end by 1 base; junction bases not matched to a gene: 6. CDR1 and CDR2 (germline): MNHNS, SASEGT. CDR3 size: 13 residues.

This clonotype has at least ten counts. CDR3 sequence reads: CASSPRTTPGKTQYF. The CDR3 region has the DNA TGTGCCAGCAGTCCACGGACTACCCCGGGGAAGACCCAGTACTTC. The rearrangement joins TRBV2 to TRBJ2-5, with a weak D call TRBD2 (6 bases). With 5 bases removed from V and 6 bases from J, the gap between germline ends came to 19 bases. Germline CDR1 is SNHLY and CDR2 is FYNNEI. This CDR3 is 15 amino acids long.

There are many counts of this clonotype. This chain links TRBV7-2 with TRBJ1-1, with D possibly matching TRBD1 (6 bases). The CDR3 has 13 residues. The V gene lost 4 bases and the J gene lost 11 bases, with 17 bases spanning the gap. Germline loops: CDR1 SGHTA, CDR2 FQGNSA. CDR3 amino acids: CASSWDLQGSAFF. The CDR3, as DNA: TGTGCCAGCAGCTGGGACCTACAGGGATCGGCTTTCTTT.